These 10 T cell receptor beta chains were all obtained from the same sample, sequenced in a study of blood T cell repertoires in COVID-19. TCRdb's table, derived via immunoSEQ multiplex PCR, lists solely in-frame clones and lacks some. Here the sample spans 150,000 or so clones, roughly 80% being singletons. Sequencing input: peripheral blood. The receptors originated from a woman aged 70-85 years with COVID-19, enrolled during active disease.

The chain combines TRBV3-1 (or the pseudogene TRBV3-2) with TRBJ1-6, with 12 bases identical to TRBD1. The germline CDR1 and CDR2 sequences are LGHDT and YNNKEL (reference sequence). V gave up 3 bases and J gave up 7 bases; unmatched junction bases: 7. The CDR3 runs to 17 residues. The CDR3 is CASSQSGGTGGNSPLHF. As DNA, the CDR3 is TGTGCCAGCAGCCAGAGTGGGGGGACAGGGGGCAATTCACCCCTCCACTTT.

The table lists this clone with a few counts. The chain recombines TRBV5-6 with TRBJ1-4, with D perhaps matching TRBD1 (5 bases). Trimming left V 1 base short and J 7 bases short, with 14 bases between. The CDR3 has 15 residues. Germline loops: CDR1 SGHDT, CDR2 YYEEEE. The chain's CDR3 is CASSLRQLGGEKLFF. Written as DNA, the CDR3 is TGTGCCAGCAGCTTGAGGCAGCTGGGGGGTGAAAAACTGTTTTTT.

The chain has TRBV7-9 and TRBJ2-4; 8 positions match TRBD1. The junction had 8 bases not matched to a gene; V was cut back by 4 bases and J by 0 bases. This CDR3 has 17 amino acids. Germline V CDR1 and CDR2: SEHNR, FQNEAQ (reference sequence). DNA of the CDR3: TGTGCCAGCAGCTCCGACAGGGGTCTACTAGCCAAAAACATTCAGTACTTC. Protein product: CASSSDRGLLAKNIQYF. Drawing the rest from reference TRBV7-9 and TRBJ2-4, the complete variable domain is DTGVSQNPRHKITKRGQNVTFRCDPISEHNRLYWYRQTLGQGPEFLTYFQNEAQLEKSRLLSDRFSAERPKGSFSTLEIQRTEQGDSAMYLCASSSDRGLLAKNIQYFGAGTRLSVL.

The CDR3 bases are TGCGCCAGCACGGACCAGGGGGCAAACTATGGCTACACCTTC. It translates to CASTDQGANYGYTF. This chain joins TRBV5-1 and TRBJ1-2; TRBD1 aligns across 8 bases. The CDR3 consists of 14 residues. Germline V gene sequence: CDR1 SGHRS, CDR2 YFSETQ. Unmatched junction bases numbered 6, after V lost 6 bases and J lost 2 bases.

The chain couples TRBV3-1 (or the pseudogene TRBV3-2) to TRBJ1-2, with D possibly TRBD1 on 6 matching bases. The CDR3 has 16 residues. V lost 0 bases to trimming and J lost 1 base, with 12 bases between them. The germline gives CDR1 LGHDT, CDR2 YNNKEL (reference sequence). This CDR3 reads CASSQDGAGVNYGYTF. The DNA of the CDR3 is TGTGCCAGCAGCCAAGATGGGGCAGGGGTTAACTATGGCTACACCTTC.

The chain carries TRBV3-1 (or the pseudogene TRBV3-2) and TRBJ1-2, with D unresolved. This CDR3 contains 14 residues. V dropped 0 bases and J dropped 7 bases, with 12 bases sitting between them. Germline assignment: CDR1 LGHDT and CDR2 YNNKEL (reference sequence). The CDR3 region is CASSQDWAGFGYTF. In nucleotides, the CDR3 is TGTGCCAGCAGCCAAGATTGGGCAGGTTTTGGCTACACCTTC.

V gene TRBV9 combines with J gene TRBJ2-6, with 9 positions matching TRBD1. Germline loops: CDR1 SGDLS, CDR2 YYNGEE. This CDR3 is built from 18 residues. V was pared by 2 bases and J by 0 bases, with 6 bases of the junction left unmatched. In nucleotides, the CDR3 is TGTGCCAGCAGCGTCTCCCCGGGACAGGGCTCTGGGGCCAACGTCCTGACTTTC. Its translation is CASSVSPGQGSGANVLTF.

The rearrangement links TRBV10-2 to TRBJ2-1; 10 bases line up with TRBD1. Germline values: CDR1 WSHSY, CDR2 SAAADI. The CDR3 sequence is 14 residues long. The V segment lost 5 bases and the J segment 12 bases; nucleotides outside the gene matches: 10. The CDR3 DNA follows: TGCGCCAGCAGTCCCGGGACAGGGGTAGGAGGGCAGTTCTTC. Protein sequence: CASSPGTGVGGQFF.

This clone came up a few times. This rearrangement joins TRBV28 to TRBJ1-6; 9 bases are a match to TRBD1. The junction had 6 bases not matched to a gene; V was cut back by 6 bases and J by 0 bases. CDR1 MDHEN and CDR2 SYDVKM come from the germline V gene. This CDR3 is built from 17 residues. In DNA form, the CDR3 reads TGTGCCAGCAGCACGGACAGGGGCATCTCCTATAATTCACCCCTCCACTTT. This translates into CASSTDRGISYNSPLHF.

The genes are TRBV5-1 and TRBJ2-2; 8 bases agree with TRBD1. With 1 base clipped from V and 4 bases from J, the junction kept 3 bases outside the gene matches. Per the germline V gene, CDR1 is SGHRS and CDR2 is YFSETQ. The CDR3 totals 15 residues. The CDR3 DNA sequence: TGCGCCAGCAGCTTGTCAGGGGGCCCCACCGGGGAGCTGTTTTTT. It encodes CASSLSGGPTGELFF.